These 27 T cell receptor beta chains share one sample of origin, sequenced in a study of blood T cells in healthy people across ages. Sample-barcoded 5' priming and a J-beta primer mix drove a second PCR of about 6 to 12 cycles. TCRdb ran MiXCR on the 5' RACE reads and lists one entry per CDR3 protein. Here the sample spans hundreds of thousands of distinct CDR3 sequences, 20% to 30% being singletons. The sample was also reused in another study, on T cells of mothers and their children.

Material: blood. The source of these receptors is a boy younger than 18 in good health.

V is TRBV20-1 and J is TRBJ2-7; D remains ambiguous. Trimming took 0 bases from V and 1 from J, leaving 7 bases between them. Germline values: CDR1 DFQATT, CDR2 SNEGSKA (reference sequence). CDR3 length: 13 amino acids. CDR3 sequence (DNA): TGCAGTGCTAGAGATGGCTTATCCTACGAGCAGTACTTC. It is translated as CSARDGLSYEQYF.

This clonotype was detected many times. An end of the junction does not agree with germline; a read error may underlie this. The chain has TRBV5-1 and TRBJ2-1, with 8 positions matching TRBD2. The CDR3 has 15 residues. Germline CDR1 and CDR2: SGHRS and YFSETQ. Here the CDR3 reads CASSLAGSSYNEQFF. Here the CDR3 DNA reads TGTGCCAGCAGCTTAGCGGGGAGCTCCTACAATGAGCAGTTCTTC.

The sample holds many counts of this clonotype. The rearrangement uses TRBV10-2 and TRBJ1-5; 7 positions agree with TRBD1. J lost 4 bases, V lost 6 bases, and 12 bases had no gene match. This CDR3 is 16 amino acids long. In germline, CDR1 is WSHSY, CDR2 SAAADI. In nucleotides, the CDR3 is TGCGCCAGCAGACCAGGGGGACTGATACTTAATCAGCCCCAGCATTTT. Amino acids: CASRPGGLILNQPQHF.

For this clonotype: At one boundary the junction diverges from the germline segment, which might be a read error. The chain has TRBV12-3 or TRBV12-4 and TRBJ2-1; D is undetermined. CDR3 length: 12 amino acids. The CDR3, as DNA: TGTACCAGCAGTTTCATCGCTGCCGAGCAGTTCTTC. Protein sequence: CTSSFIAAEQFF.

The genes are TRBV10-3 and TRBJ1-1; a weak D match, TRBD1 (5 bases). The length of the CDR3 is 11 residues. Trimming removed 7 bases from V and 7 bases from J, with 10 bases in between. Looked up from germline, CDR1 is ENHRY and CDR2 is SYGVKD. DNA for the CDR3: TGTGCCATCACCGCGGGGCATGAAGCTTTCTTT. It encodes CAITAGHEAFF.

In its sample, this clonotype was seen a few times. The chain employs TRBV18 and TRBJ2-5; D call uncertain. Germline CDR1 KGHSH, CDR2 LQKENI. The CDR3 is 14 amino acids. V lost 2 bases and J 2 bases, leaving 9 bases between the germline ends. The DNA for the CDR3 is TGTGCCAGCTCACCAAACACAGAACAAGAGACCCAGTACTTC. Translation gives CASSPNTEQETQYF.

This clonotype turned up a few times. This chain connects TRBV6-2 or TRBV6-3 to TRBJ1-1; D unresolved. CDR3 length: 12 residues. With 6 bases removed from V and 6 bases from J, the gap between germline ends came to 11 bases. The germline V gene has CDR1 MNHEY and CDR2 SVGEGT. The CDR3 loop reads CASRWAGAEAFF. The CDR3 DNA sequence: TGTGCCAGCAGGTGGGCTGGCGCTGAAGCTTTCTTT.

In this sample, this clonotype turned up many times. This chain joins TRBV20-1 and TRBJ1-5, with D perhaps matching TRBD1 (5 bases). Germline V gene lookup returns CDR1 DFQATT and CDR2 SNEGSKA (reference sequence). Deletions cut 3 bases from V and 1 base from J, with 16 bases between. This CDR3 spans 16 amino acids. The chain's CDR3 is CSASPGGWWSNQPQHF. CDR3 coding DNA: TGCAGTGCTAGCCCGGGGGGGTGGTGGAGCAATCAGCCCCAGCATTTT.

DNA of the CDR3: TGTGCCAGCAGCAACTCGGGGTTCCAGAACTATGGCTACACCTTC. Its translation: CASSNSGFQNYGYTF. The chain is built from TRBV2 and TRBJ1-2; D remains unclear. Germline values: CDR1 SNHLY, CDR2 FYNNEI. With 6 bases removed from V and 2 bases from J, the gap between germline ends came to 16 bases. CDR3 size: 15 residues. The variable domain in full, completed from reference TRBV2 and TRBJ1-2, reads EPEVTQTPSHQVTQMGQEVILRCVPISNHLYFYWYRQILGQKVEFLVSFYNNEISEKSEIFDDQFSVERPDGSNFTLKIRSTKLEDSAMYFCASSNSGFQNYGYTFGSGTRLTVV.

This chain connects TRBV2 to TRBJ2-5; TRBD1 is a possible D gene (6 bases). The germline V and J ends were trimmed by 6 bases and 4 bases, with 21 bases remaining between them. Germline V CDR1 and CDR2: SNHLY, FYNNEI. The CDR3 is 16 amino acids. For the CDR3, the DNA is TGTGCCAGCAGCCCCACTCCCGCAGGGGACGGAGAGACCCAGTACTTC. Translated, it gives CASSPTPAGDGETQYF.

The genes are TRBV24-1 and TRBJ2-5; TRBD2 aligns across 7 bases. CDR1 and CDR2 (germline): KGHDR, SFDVKD. The CDR3 runs to 17 residues. Trimming cost V 4 bases and J 0 bases; bases outside gene matches: 10. CDR3 region: CATSDRGERDNQETQYF. For the CDR3, the DNA is TGTGCCACCAGTGACCGAGGAGAGCGGGATAACCAAGAGACCCAGTACTTC.

The chain is built from TRBV5-6 and TRBJ1-2, with unresolved D. V lost 4 bases, J lost 10 bases, and 17 bases lay in between. Germline V CDR1 and CDR2: SGHDT, YYEEEE. The CDR3 is 13 amino acids. CDR3 nucleotide sequence: TGTGCCAGCAGCACCAGAGCGATCCTGTACTACACCTTC. Amino acid sequence: CASSTRAILYYTF.

The chain has TRBV5-6 and TRBJ2-5; TRBD1 matches at 10 bases. Germline V gene sequence: CDR1 SGHDT, CDR2 YYEEEE. There are 14 residues in the CDR3. Unmatched junction bases numbered 6, after V lost 6 bases and J lost 4 bases. The CDR3 spells CASIRQGARETQYF. The DNA for the CDR3 is TGTGCCAGCATCAGACAGGGGGCCAGAGAGACCCAGTACTTC. Complete variable domain (other parts from reference TRBV5-6 and TRBJ2-5): DAGVTQSPTHLIKTRGQQVTLRCSPKSGHDTVSWYQQALGQGPQFIFQYYEEEERQRGNFPDRFSGHQFPNYSSELNVNALLLGDSALYLCASIRQGARETQYFGPGTRLLVL.

This chain links TRBV12-3 or TRBV12-4 with TRBJ1-5; D unclear. This CDR3 comprises 14 residues. V was trimmed by 6 bases and J by 4 bases, leaving 13 bases between them. The CDR3 protein is CASSSRPINQPQHF. DNA for the CDR3: TGTGCCAGCAGCTCACGGCCCATTAATCAGCCCCAGCATTTT.

This clonotype was counted a single time. The chain combines TRBV5-1 with TRBJ2-7; a weak D match, TRBD2 (6 bases). Per germline, CDR1 SGHRS and CDR2 YFSETQ. Trimming removed 0 bases from V and 5 bases from J, with 15 bases in between. CDR3 length equals 15 residues. This chain's CDR3 is CASSLGVGGADEQYF. Written as DNA, the CDR3 is TGCGCCAGCAGCTTGGGCGTGGGGGGAGCGGACGAGCAGTACTTC.

The J gene is TRBJ2-7, the V gene TRBV9; D call uncertain. The CDR3 consists of 14 residues. V was shortened by 0 bases and J by 0 bases, with 7 bases between the two germline ends. Germline lookup yields CDR1 SGDLS and CDR2 YYNGEE. CDR3 sequence: CASSVGQHSYEQYF. The CDR3 DNA reads TGTGCCAGCAGCGTAGGGCAACACTCCTACGAGCAGTACTTC.

This clonotype has more than one count but fewer than ten. The CDR3 sequence: CASSRDRGLGAFF. The CDR3, as DNA: TGCGCCAGCAGCAGGGACAGGGGGCTAGGGGCTTTCTTT. The rearrangement uses TRBV5-1 and TRBJ1-1, with 12 bases identical to TRBD1. Germline V CDR1 and CDR2: SGHRS, YFSETQ. This CDR3 has 13 amino acids. Trimming cost V 4 bases and J 11 bases; bases outside gene matches: 6.

This chain uses TRBV29-1 with TRBJ2-1; the D gene could be TRBD1 or TRBD2 (5 bases each). The CDR3 loop spans 14 amino acids. Germline V gene lookup returns CDR1 SQVTM and CDR2 ANQGSEA. V lost 4 bases, J lost 0 bases, and 10 bases lay in between. In DNA, the CDR3 is TGCAGCGTTGTTGGGGGTCCCTCCTACAATGAGCAGTTCTTC. Its protein is CSVVGGPSYNEQFF.

This clonotype was counted between two and nine times. This chain connects TRBV20-1 to TRBJ2-1; no definite D call. Near its end, the DNA agrees better with TRBJ2-5, so the J call may be wrong. Germline V CDR1 and CDR2: DFQATT, SNEGSKA (reference sequence). The CDR3 runs 12 residues. CDR3 sequence reads: CSALHGRETQYF. The CDR3 nucleotides read TGCAGTGCTTTACACGGAAGAGAGACCCAGTACTTC.

This chain links TRBV12-3 or TRBV12-4 with TRBJ2-1; D may be TRBD1 or TRBD2 (5 bases each). The CDR3 is 14 amino acids. Trimming shortened V by 1 base and J by 10 bases, and 14 bases separated the two germline ends. The CDR3 DNA follows: TGTGCCAGCAGTTTAGTTCGGGGCCAGCGGGAGCAGTTCTTC. Protein product: CASSLVRGQREQFF.

V gene TRBV2 combines with J gene TRBJ2-5; TRBD2 matches 9 bases. This CDR3 has 15 amino acids. V lost 6 bases and J lost 1; bases outside the gene matches: 6. Germline V CDR1 and CDR2: SNHLY, FYNNEI. The CDR3, as DNA: TGTGCCAGCAGGCGACCGGGACTAGCCCAAGAGACCCAGTACTTC. It encodes CASRRPGLAQETQYF.

This rearrangement joins TRBV29-1 to TRBJ1-3; D is perhaps TRBD1 (5 bases). Trimming left V 7 bases short and J 8 bases short, with 12 bases between. The CDR3 has 11 residues. Per the germline V gene, CDR1 is SQVTM and CDR2 is ANQGSEA. CDR3 residues: CSALQEDTIYF. The CDR3 coding sequence is TGCAGCGCCCTACAGGAGGACACCATATATTTT.

This chain links TRBV9 with TRBJ1-2, with D possibly TRBD1 on 6 matching bases. Germline assignment: CDR1 SGDLS and CDR2 YYNGEE. Trimming cost V 2 bases and J 4 bases, with 12 bases left between them. The length of the CDR3 is 14 residues. The CDR3 DNA sequence: TGTGCCAGCAGCGTCCAGGGGCGCAGCTATGGCTACACCTTC. This codes for CASSVQGRSYGYTF.

This rearrangement joins TRBV12-3 or TRBV12-4 to TRBJ1-1; 11 positions agree with TRBD1. The CDR3 extends over 15 amino acids. Trimming removed 5 bases from V and 5 bases from J; junction bases left unmatched: 7. The CDR3, as DNA: TGTGCCAGCAGTCCCGGGACAGGGGGGGGTACTGAAGCTTTCTTT. Translation: CASSPGTGGGTEAFF.

V is TRBV7-9 and J is TRBJ2-1, with 7 bases lining up with TRBD1. The CDR3 loop spans 15 amino acids. The germline gives CDR1 SEHNR, CDR2 FQNEAQ (reference sequence). The junction had 11 bases not matched to a gene; V was cut back by 2 bases and J by 10 bases. The CDR3: CASSLRQGTNDEQFF. The CDR3 nucleotides read TGTGCCAGCAGCTTAAGACAGGGTACTAATGACGAGCAGTTCTTC. The whole variable domain, remainder taken from reference TRBV7-9 and TRBJ2-1, is DTGVSQNPRHKITKRGQNVTFRCDPISEHNRLYWYRQTLGQGPEFLTYFQNEAQLEKSRLLSDRFSAERPKGSFSTLEIQRTEQGDSAMYLCASSLRQGTNDEQFFGPGTRLTVL.

This clonotype was seen only a few times. V usage is TRBV5-7 and J usage is TRBJ2-2; D gene unclear. TRBV5-7 is marked as an open reading frame, function uncertain. The CDR3 totals 15 residues. Trimming removed 1 base at V and 6 bases at J, with 13 bases between. The CDR3 here is CASSLYRAPAGELFF. The CDR3, as DNA: TGTGCCAGCAGCTTGTATAGGGCACCGGCCGGGGAGCTGTTTTTT.

The chain has TRBV20-1 and TRBJ2-3; unclear D gene. Deletions cut 5 bases from V and 1 base from J, with 4 bases between. Per the germline V gene, CDR1 is DFQATT and CDR2 is SNEGSKA (reference sequence). CDR3 length: 11 amino acids. CDR3 in amino acids: CSAPRTDTQYF. In DNA, the CDR3 is TGCAGTGCTCCCCGCACAGATACGCAGTATTTT.